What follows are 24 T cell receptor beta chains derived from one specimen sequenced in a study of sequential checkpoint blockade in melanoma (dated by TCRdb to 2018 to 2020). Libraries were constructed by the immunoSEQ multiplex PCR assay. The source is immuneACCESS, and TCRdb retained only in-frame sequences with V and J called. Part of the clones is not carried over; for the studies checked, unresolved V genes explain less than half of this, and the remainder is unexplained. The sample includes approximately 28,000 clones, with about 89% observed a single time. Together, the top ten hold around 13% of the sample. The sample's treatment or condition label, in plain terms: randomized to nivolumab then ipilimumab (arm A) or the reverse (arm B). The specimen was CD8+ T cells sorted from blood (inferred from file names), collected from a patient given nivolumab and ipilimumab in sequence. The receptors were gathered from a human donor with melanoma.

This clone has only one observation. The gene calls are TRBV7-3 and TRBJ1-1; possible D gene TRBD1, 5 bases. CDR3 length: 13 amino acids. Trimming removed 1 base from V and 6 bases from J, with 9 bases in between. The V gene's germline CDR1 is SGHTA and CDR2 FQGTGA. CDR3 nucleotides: TGTGCCAGCAGCTTAAAGGGGAGGGCTGAAGCTTTCTTT. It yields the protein CASSLKGRAEAFF. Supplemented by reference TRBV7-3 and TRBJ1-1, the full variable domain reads GAGVSQTPSNKVTEKGKYVELRCDPISGHTALYWYRQSLGQGPEFLIYFQGTGAADDSGLPNDRFFAVRPEGSVSTLKIQRTERGDSAVYLCASSLKGRAEAFFGQGTRLTVV.

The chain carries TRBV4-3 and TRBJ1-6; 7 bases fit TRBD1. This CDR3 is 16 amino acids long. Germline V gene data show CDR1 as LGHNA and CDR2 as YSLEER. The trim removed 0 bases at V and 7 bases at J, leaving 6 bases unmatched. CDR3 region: CASSQDFRDSNSPLHF. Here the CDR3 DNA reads TGCGCCAGCAGCCAAGATTTTCGGGACAGCAATTCACCCCTCCACTTT.

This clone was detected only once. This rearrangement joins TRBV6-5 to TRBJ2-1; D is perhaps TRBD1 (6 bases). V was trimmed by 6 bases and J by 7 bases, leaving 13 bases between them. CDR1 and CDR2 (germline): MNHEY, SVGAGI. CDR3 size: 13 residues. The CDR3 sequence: CASSPGTHNEQFF. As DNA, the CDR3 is TGTGCCAGCAGCCCCGGGACACATAATGAGCAGTTCTTC.

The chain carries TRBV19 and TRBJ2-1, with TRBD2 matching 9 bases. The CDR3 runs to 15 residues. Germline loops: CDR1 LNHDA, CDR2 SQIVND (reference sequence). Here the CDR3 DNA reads TGTGTTCAAACTGAGGGCGGGAGGGCCTGGAATGAGCAGTTCTTC. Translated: CVQTEGGRAWNEQFF. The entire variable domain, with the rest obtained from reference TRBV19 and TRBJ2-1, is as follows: DGGITQSPKYLFRKEGQNVTLSCEQNLNHDAMYWYRQDPGQGLRLIYYSQIVNDFQKGDIAEGYSVSREKKESFPLTVTSAQKNPTAFYLCVQTEGGRAWNEQFFGPGTRLTVL.

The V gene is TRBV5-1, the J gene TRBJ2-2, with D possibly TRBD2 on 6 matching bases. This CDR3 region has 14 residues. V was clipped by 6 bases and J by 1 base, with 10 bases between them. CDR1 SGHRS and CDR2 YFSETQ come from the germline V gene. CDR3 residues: CASILEGNTGELFF. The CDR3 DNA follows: TGCGCCAGCATACTGGAGGGGAACACCGGGGAGCTGTTTTTT.

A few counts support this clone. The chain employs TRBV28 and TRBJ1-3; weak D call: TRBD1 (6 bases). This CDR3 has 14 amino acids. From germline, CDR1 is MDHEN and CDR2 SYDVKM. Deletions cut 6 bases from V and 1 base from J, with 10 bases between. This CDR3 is CASRSGQSGNTIYF. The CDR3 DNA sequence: TGTGCCAGCAGATCTGGACAGTCTGGAAACACCATATATTTT.

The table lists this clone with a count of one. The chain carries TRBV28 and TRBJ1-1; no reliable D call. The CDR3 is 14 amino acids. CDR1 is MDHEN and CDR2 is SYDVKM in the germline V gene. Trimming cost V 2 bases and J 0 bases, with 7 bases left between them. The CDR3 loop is CASSLGRLNTEAFF. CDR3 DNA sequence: TGTGCCAGCAGTTTAGGCAGATTGAACACTGAAGCTTTCTTT.

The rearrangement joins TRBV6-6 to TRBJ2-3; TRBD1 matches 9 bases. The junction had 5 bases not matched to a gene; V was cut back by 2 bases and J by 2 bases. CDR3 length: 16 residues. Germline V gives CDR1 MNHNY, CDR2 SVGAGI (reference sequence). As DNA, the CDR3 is TGTGCCAGCAGTTACCCGAGGACAGGGGACACAGATACGCAGTATTTT. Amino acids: CASSYPRTGDTDTQYF.

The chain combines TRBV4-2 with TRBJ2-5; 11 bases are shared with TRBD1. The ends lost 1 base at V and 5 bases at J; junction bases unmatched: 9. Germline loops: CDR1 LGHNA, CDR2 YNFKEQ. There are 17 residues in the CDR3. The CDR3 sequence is CASSQAPDRGHWETQYF. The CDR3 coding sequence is TGTGCCAGCAGCCAAGCCCCGGACAGGGGGCATTGGGAGACCCAGTACTTC.

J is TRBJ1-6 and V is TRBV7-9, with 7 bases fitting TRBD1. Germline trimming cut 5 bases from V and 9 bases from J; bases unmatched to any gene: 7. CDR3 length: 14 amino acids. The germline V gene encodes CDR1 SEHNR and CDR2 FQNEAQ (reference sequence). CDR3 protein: CASSDRDSGSPLHF. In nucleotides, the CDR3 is TGTGCCAGCAGCGACAGGGATTCGGGTTCACCCCTCCACTTT.

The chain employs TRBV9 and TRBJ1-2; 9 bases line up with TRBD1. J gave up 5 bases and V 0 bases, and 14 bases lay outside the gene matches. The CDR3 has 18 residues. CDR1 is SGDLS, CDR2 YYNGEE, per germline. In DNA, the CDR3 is TGTGCCAGCAGCGTAGTCTCTGGACAGGGGCGAGGTTCGTATGGCTACACCTTC. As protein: CASSVVSGQGRGSYGYTF. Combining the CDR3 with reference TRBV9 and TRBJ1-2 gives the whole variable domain DSGVTQTPKHLITATGQRVTLRCSPRSGDLSVYWYQQSLDQGLQFLIQYYNGEERAKGNILERFSAQQFPDLHSELNLSSLELGDSALYFCASSVVSGQGRGSYGYTFGSGTRLTVV.

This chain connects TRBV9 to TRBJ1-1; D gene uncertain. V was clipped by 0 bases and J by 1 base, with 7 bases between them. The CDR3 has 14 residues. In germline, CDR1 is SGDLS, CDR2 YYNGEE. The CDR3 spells CASSVVIANTEAFF. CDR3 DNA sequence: TGTGCCAGCAGCGTAGTGATAGCGAACACTGAAGCTTTCTTT.

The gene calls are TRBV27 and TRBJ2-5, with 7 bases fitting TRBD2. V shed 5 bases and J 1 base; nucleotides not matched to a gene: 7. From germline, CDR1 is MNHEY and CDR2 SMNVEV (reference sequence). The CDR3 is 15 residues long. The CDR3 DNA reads TGTGCCAGCAGTGGGAGCGGGAACGCCCAAGAGACCCAGTACTTC. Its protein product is CASSGSGNAQETQYF.

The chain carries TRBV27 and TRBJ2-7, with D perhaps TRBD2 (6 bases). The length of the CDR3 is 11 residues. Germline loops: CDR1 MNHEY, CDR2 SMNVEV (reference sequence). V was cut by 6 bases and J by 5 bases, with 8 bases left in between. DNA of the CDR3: TGTGCCAGCAGATCGGGGGACGAGCAGTACGTC. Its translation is CASRSGDEQYV.

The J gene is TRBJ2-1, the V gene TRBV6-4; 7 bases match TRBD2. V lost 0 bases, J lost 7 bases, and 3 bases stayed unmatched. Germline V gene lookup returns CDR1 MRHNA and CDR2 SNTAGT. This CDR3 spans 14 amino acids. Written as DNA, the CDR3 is TGTGCCAGCAGTGACTCCTGGGGAGGGAATGAGCAGTTCTTC. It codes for CASSDSWGGNEQFF.

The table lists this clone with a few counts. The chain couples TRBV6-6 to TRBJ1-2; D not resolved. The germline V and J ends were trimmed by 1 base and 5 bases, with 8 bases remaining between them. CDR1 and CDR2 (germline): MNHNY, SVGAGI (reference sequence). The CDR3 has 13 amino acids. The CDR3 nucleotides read TGTGCCAGCAGTTACTGGCAGATATATGGCTACACCTTC. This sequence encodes CASSYWQIYGYTF.

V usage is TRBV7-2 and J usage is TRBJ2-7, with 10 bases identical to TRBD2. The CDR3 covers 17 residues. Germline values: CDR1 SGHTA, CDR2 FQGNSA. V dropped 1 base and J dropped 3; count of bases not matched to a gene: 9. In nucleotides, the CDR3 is TGTGCCAGCAGCTTAGAATCTAGCGGGGGAATAATCTACGAGCAGTACGTC. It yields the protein CASSLESSGGIIYEQYV.

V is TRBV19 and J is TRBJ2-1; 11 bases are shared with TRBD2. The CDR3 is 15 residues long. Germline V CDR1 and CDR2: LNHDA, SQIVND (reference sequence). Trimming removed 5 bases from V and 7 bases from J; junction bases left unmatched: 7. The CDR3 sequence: CASSVGTSGGNEQFF. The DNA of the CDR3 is TGTGCCAGTAGTGTCGGGACTAGCGGTGGGAATGAGCAGTTCTTC.

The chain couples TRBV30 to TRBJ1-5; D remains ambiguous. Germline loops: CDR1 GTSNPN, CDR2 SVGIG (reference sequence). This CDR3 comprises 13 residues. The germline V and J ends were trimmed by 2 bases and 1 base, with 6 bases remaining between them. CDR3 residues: CAWSSGSNQPQHF. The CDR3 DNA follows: TGTGCCTGGAGTTCGGGGAGCAATCAGCCCCAGCATTTT.

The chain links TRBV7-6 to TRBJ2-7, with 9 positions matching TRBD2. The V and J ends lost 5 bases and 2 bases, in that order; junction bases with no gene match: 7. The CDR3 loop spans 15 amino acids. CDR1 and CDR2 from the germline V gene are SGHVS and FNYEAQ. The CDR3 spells CASSPRVAGAYEQYF. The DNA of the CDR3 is TGTGCCAGCAGCCCCCGAGTAGCGGGAGCCTACGAGCAGTACTTC.

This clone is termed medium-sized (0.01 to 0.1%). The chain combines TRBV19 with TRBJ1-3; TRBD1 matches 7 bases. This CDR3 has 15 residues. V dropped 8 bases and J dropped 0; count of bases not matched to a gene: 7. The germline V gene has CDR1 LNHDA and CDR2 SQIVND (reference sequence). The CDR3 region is CASEQGLHSGNTIYF. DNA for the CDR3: TGTGCCAGTGAACAGGGGCTGCACTCTGGAAACACCATATATTTT. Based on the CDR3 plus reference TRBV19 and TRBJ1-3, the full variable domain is DGGITQSPKYLFRKEGQNVTLSCEQNLNHDAMYWYRQDPGQGLRLIYYSQIVNDFQKGDIAEGYSVSREKKESFPLTVTSAQKNPTAFYLCASEQGLHSGNTIYFGEGSWLTVV.

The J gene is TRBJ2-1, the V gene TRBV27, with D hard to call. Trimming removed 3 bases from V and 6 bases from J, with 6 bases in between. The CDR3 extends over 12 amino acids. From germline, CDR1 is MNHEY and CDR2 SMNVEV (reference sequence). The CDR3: CASSFGSNEQFF. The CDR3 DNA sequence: TGTGCCAGCAGTTTTGGTAGCAATGAGCAGTTCTTC.

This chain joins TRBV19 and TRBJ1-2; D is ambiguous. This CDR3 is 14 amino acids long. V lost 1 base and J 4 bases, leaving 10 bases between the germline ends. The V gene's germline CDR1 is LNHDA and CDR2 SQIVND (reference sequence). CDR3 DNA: TGTGCCAGTAGTATAGGCCGGGGTTCCTATGGCTACACCTTC. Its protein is CASSIGRGSYGYTF. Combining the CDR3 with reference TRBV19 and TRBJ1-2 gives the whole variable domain DGGITQSPKYLFRKEGQNVTLSCEQNLNHDAMYWYRQDPGQGLRLIYYSQIVNDFQKGDIAEGYSVSREKKESFPLTVTSAQKNPTAFYLCASSIGRGSYGYTFGSGTRLTVV.

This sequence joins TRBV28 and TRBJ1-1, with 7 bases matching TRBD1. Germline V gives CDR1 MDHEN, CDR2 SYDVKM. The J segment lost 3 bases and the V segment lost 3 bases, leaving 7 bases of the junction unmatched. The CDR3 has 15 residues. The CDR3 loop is CASSFRGRRDTEAFF. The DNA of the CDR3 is TGTGCCAGCAGTTTTAGGGGGCGACGGGACACTGAAGCTTTCTTT.